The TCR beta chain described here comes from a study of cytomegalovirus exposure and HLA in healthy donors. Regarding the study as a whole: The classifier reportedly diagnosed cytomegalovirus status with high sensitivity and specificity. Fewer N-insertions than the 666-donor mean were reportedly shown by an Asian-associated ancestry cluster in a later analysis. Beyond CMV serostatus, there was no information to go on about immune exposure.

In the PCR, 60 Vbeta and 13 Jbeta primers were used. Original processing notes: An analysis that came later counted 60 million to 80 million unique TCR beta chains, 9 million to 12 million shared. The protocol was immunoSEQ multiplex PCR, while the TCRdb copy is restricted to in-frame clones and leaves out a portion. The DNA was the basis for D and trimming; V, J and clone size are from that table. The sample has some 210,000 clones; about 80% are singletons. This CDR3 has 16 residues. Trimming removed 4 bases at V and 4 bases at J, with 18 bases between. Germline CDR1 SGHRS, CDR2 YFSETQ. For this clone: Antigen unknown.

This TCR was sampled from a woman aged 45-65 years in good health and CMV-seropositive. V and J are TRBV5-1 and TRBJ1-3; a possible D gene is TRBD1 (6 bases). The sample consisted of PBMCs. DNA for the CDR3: TGCGCCAGCAGCAGAACGGGACAATCCTCCGGAAACACCATATATTTT. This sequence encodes CASSRTGQSSGNTIYF.